This paragraph covers one TCR beta chain sequence. Its antigen remains unidentified. Libraries were prepared by immunoSEQ multiplex PCR; TCRdb keeps only in-frame clonotypes and omits some of them. Here the sample spans 400,000 to 600,000 clones, around 95% being singletons. This CDR3 is built from 14 residues. Trimming took 6 bases from V and 6 from J; bases not matched to a gene: 6. Germline V gene data show CDR1 as SQVTM and CDR2 as ANQGSEA. The sample comes from a study of shared clonotypes between healthy human individuals. Overall study findings and caveats: Sequencing depth was expected to influence donor clonotype sharing. Naive subsets, compared against memory subsets, generally had larger estimated richness values. Represented genetic and exposure-history diversity was restricted by having few donors.

Sequencing was carried out using naive CD4+ T cells sorted from blood. Subset denoted: CD45RA+ positively selected. The chain recombines TRBV29-1 with TRBJ2-7; TRBD2 matches 15 bases. This TCR was sampled from a woman in her 30s in good health. The DNA for the CDR3 is TGCAGCGTGAGGACTAGCGGGAGGGCCTCCGAGCAGTACTTC. It translates to CSVRTSGRASEQYF.